These T cell receptor beta chains were read from a single sample in a study of stem cell transplantation in POMP-related autoinflammatory disease. The table came from immunoSEQ multiplex PCR; TCRdb's copy has only in-frame clones and leaves some out. Of about 9,200 clones in the sample, approximately 91% are singletons; the top ten hold more than 2.5%. The material was CD8+ T cells from PBMCs, obtained before stem cell transplantation. The source is a human donor with POMP-related autoinflammation and immune dysregulation (PRAID). The CDR3 runs from the conserved cysteine through the conserved F or W. The order of the fields is J gene, D gene, V gene, clone size, CDR3 protein, CDR3 DNA. D genes are given only for firm matches. Clone size is shown for a subset of rows, as once, few, many or a class of expanded clone.

J: TRBJ2-7; D: NA; V: TRBV27; size: NA; CDR3: CAAGTPYEQYF; DNA: TGTGCCGCCGGGACTCCCTACGAGCAGTACTTC
J: TRBJ2-1; D: NA; V: TRBV15; size: NA; CDR3: CATSRAYNEQFF; DNA: TGTGCCACCAGCAGAGCTTACAATGAGCAGTTCTTC
J: TRBJ1-1; D: TRBD1; V: TRBV19; size: NA; CDR3: CASSTAQGVNTEAFF; DNA: TGTGCCAGTAGTACCGCACAGGGGGTGAACACTGAAGCTTTCTTT
J: TRBJ1-5; D: NA; V: TRBV27; size: NA; CDR3: CASSLRYSNQPQHF; DNA: TGTGCCAGCAGTCTCAGGTATAGCAATCAGCCCCAGCATTTT
J: TRBJ1-5; D: NA; V: TRBV19; size: NA; CDR3: CASSPGPGSNQPQHF; DNA: TGTGCCAGTAGTCCCGGTCCTGGGAGCAATCAGCCCCAGCATTTT
J: TRBJ1-2; D: NA; V: TRBV6-5; size: NA; CDR3: CASRYLGGTYGYTF; DNA: TGTGCCAGCAGATACCTGGGGGGCACCTATGGCTACACCTTC
J: TRBJ2-1; D: TRBD2; V: TRBV19; size: once; CDR3: CASSIMGLAGDNEQFF; DNA: TGTGCCAGTAGTATAATGGGGCTAGCGGGGGACAATGAGCAGTTCTTC
J: TRBJ1-1; D: NA; V: TRBV28; size: NA; CDR3: CASRVGMGPGPTEAFF; DNA: TGTGCCAGCAGGGTGGGGATGGGGCCAGGGCCCACTGAAGCTTTCTTT
J: TRBJ2-5; D: TRBD2; V: TRBV28; size: NA; CDR3: CASNLAGGETQYF; DNA: TGTGCCAGCAATCTAGCGGGAGGGGAGACCCAGTACTTC
J: TRBJ2-3; D: NA; V: TRBV4-1; size: NA; CDR3: CASSQAGTTPATQYF; DNA: TGCGCCAGCAGCCAAGCTGGGACAACCCCAGCTACGCAGTATTTT
J: TRBJ1-1; D: NA; V: TRBV7-9; size: NA; CDR3: CASSFAVNTEAFF; DNA: TGTGCCAGCAGCTTCGCTGTGAACACTGAAGCTTTCTTT
J: TRBJ2-6; D: NA; V: TRBV9; size: NA; CDR3: CASSVKAAGANVLTF; DNA: TGTGCCAGCAGCGTTAAAGCAGCTGGGGCCAACGTCCTGACTTTC
J: TRBJ2-7; D: NA; V: TRBV9; size: NA; CDR3: CASSVGLSGYEQYF; DNA: TGTGCCAGCAGCGTAGGGCTATCCGGCTACGAGCAGTACTTC
J: TRBJ2-7; D: TRBD1; V: TRBV6-5; size: NA; CDR3: CASSYGQGAYEQYF; DNA: TGTGCCAGCAGTTACGGGCAGGGGGCCTACGAGCAGTACTTC
J: TRBJ2-1; D: NA; V: TRBV11-1; size: NA; CDR3: CASSTRGGGGNEQFF; DNA: TGTGCCAGCAGCACCCGGGGAGGGGGAGGCAATGAGCAGTTCTTC
J: TRBJ2-5; D: NA; V: TRBV5-4; size: NA; CDR3: CASSLGFDEKTQYF; DNA: TGTGCCAGCAGCTTGGGGTTCGACGAGAAGACCCAGTACTTC
J: TRBJ2-1; D: NA; V: TRBV29-1; size: NA; CDR3: CSTMTGTYNEQFF; DNA: TGCAGCACAATGACAGGTACCTACAATGAGCAGTTCTTC
J: TRBJ2-3; D: NA; V: TRBV6-1; size: NA; CDR3: CASSESRTTRADTQYF; DNA: TGTGCCAGCAGTGAGTCAAGGACCACGAGGGCAGATACGCAGTATTTT
J: TRBJ1-5; D: NA; V: TRBV6-6; size: NA; CDR3: CASSYRAESNQPQHF; DNA: TGTGCCAGCAGTTACAGGGCAGAGTCCAATCAGCCCCAGCATTTT
J: TRBJ2-7; D: NA; V: TRBV12-5; size: NA; CDR3: CASGLLLGRPKEQYF; DNA: TGTGCTAGTGGTTTGTTACTGGGACGACCTAAGGAGCAGTACTTC
J: TRBJ1-2; D: NA; V: TRBV4-3; size: NA; CDR3: CASSQDNGPF; DNA: TGCGCCAGCAGCCAAGACAACGGCCCCTTC
J: TRBJ2-7; D: NA; V: TRBV7-9; size: once; CDR3: CASSPTATYEQYF; DNA: TGTGCCAGCAGCCCCACAGCCACCTACGAGCAGTACTTC
J: TRBJ1-2; D: NA; V: TRBV30; size: NA; CDR3: CAGVGPNYGYTF; DNA: TGTGCCGGCGTCGGGCCGAACTATGGCTACACCTTC
J: TRBJ2-1; D: TRBD1; V: TRBV7-9; size: NA; CDR3: CASSSPTGTGDNEQFF; DNA: TGTGCCAGCAGCTCGCCAACCGGGACAGGGGACAATGAGCAGTTCTTC
J: TRBJ2-7; D: NA; V: TRBV7-9; size: NA; CDR3: CASSLAAGWEQYF; DNA: TGTGCCAGCAGCTTAGCGGCAGGGTGGGAGCAGTACTTC
J: TRBJ2-5; D: NA; V: TRBV25-1; size: NA; CDR3: CASSRLRDGKETQYF; DNA: TGTGCCAGCAGTCGACTCCGGGACGGCAAAGAGACCCAGTACTTC
J: TRBJ1-5; D: TRBD1; V: TRBV30; size: NA; CDR3: CAWSEGAWQPQHF; DNA: TGTGCCTGGAGTGAGGGGGCTTGGCAGCCCCAGCATTTT
J: TRBJ2-1; D: NA; V: TRBV13; size: NA; CDR3: CASSLAQSSYNEQFF; DNA: TGTGCCAGCAGCTTAGCGCAGAGCTCCTACAATGAGCAGTTCTTC
J: TRBJ1-4; D: NA; V: TRBV7-9; size: NA; CDR3: CASSRTQGRTNEKLFF; DNA: TGTGCCAGCAGCCGAACGCAGGGGAGGACTAATGAAAAACTGTTTTTT
J: TRBJ2-1; D: NA; V: TRBV6-5; size: once; CDR3: CASSYSNADSYNEQFF; DNA: TGTGCCAGCAGTTACTCGAACGCGGACTCCTACAATGAGCAGTTCTTC
J: TRBJ2-5; D: NA; V: TRBV28; size: once; CDR3: CASSLTGEEETQYF; DNA: TGTGCCAGCAGTTTAACGGGGGAGGAAGAGACCCAGTACTTC
J: TRBJ2-3; D: NA; V: TRBV5-6; size: NA; CDR3: CASSPDTDTQYF; DNA: TGTGCCAGCAGCCCAGACACAGATACGCAGTATTTT
J: TRBJ2-7; D: NA; V: TRBV7-8; size: NA; CDR3: CASSLGVSYEQYF; DNA: TGTGCCAGCAGCCTAGGCGTCTCCTACGAGCAGTACTTC
J: TRBJ2-2; D: NA; V: TRBV21-1; size: NA; CDR3: CASQKTGQYTNTGELFF; DNA: TGTGCCAGCCAGAAGACAGGGCAATATACGAACACCGGGGAGCTGTTTTTT
J: TRBJ2-3; D: NA; V: TRBV7-9; size: NA; CDR3: CASSLVGGPGDTQYF; DNA: TGTGCCAGCAGCTTAGTTGGAGGGCCAGGGGATACGCAGTATTTT
J: TRBJ2-1; D: TRBD2; V: TRBV5-1; size: NA; CDR3: CASSLKPSGFYNEQFF; DNA: TGCGCCAGCAGCCTCAAACCTAGCGGTTTTTACAATGAGCAGTTCTTC
J: TRBJ1-1; D: NA; V: TRBV7-9; size: NA; CDR3: CASSLSTGPARNTEAFF; DNA: TGTGCCAGCAGCTTGAGTACAGGCCCGGCCAGGAACACTGAAGCTTTCTTT
J: TRBJ2-7; D: TRBD1; V: TRBV29-1; size: NA; CDR3: CSVEGDRLYEQYF; DNA: TGCAGCGTTGAAGGGGACAGACTCTACGAGCAGTACTTC
J: TRBJ2-2; D: NA; V: TRBV9; size: NA; CDR3: CASSVYVENTGELFF; DNA: TGTGCCAGCAGCGTATACGTCGAGAACACCGGGGAGCTGTTTTTT
J: TRBJ2-1; D: TRBD2; V: TRBV5-4; size: NA; CDR3: CASSSDGRPIVNEQFF; DNA: TGTGCCAGCAGCAGCGACGGGAGGCCTATCGTCAATGAGCAGTTCTTC
J: TRBJ1-1; D: NA; V: TRBV19; size: NA; CDR3: CASSMGGAFF; DNA: TGTGCCAGTAGTATGGGAGGGGCTTTCTTT
J: TRBJ2-3; D: NA; V: TRBV5-8; size: NA; CDR3: CASRVTGTDTQYF; DNA: TGTGCCAGCAGGGTGACTGGCACAGATACGCAGTATTTT
J: TRBJ2-2; D: NA; V: TRBV5-4; size: NA; CDR3: CASSQATGVNTGELFF; DNA: TGTGCCAGCAGCCAAGCCACCGGGGTGAACACCGGGGAGCTGTTTTTT
J: TRBJ2-7; D: NA; V: TRBV28; size: NA; CDR3: CASSPRLVGSYEQYF; DNA: TGTGCCAGCAGTCCCCGACTAGTTGGCTCCTACGAGCAGTACTTC
J: TRBJ2-1; D: TRBD2; V: TRBV28; size: large; CDR3: CASSSWPGLATYNEQFF; DNA: TGTGCCAGCAGTTCTTGGCCGGGACTAGCGACCTACAATGAGCAGTTCTTC
J: TRBJ2-5; D: NA; V: TRBV5-6; size: NA; CDR3: CASSLTTEETQYF; DNA: TGTGCCAGCAGCTTGACTACGGAAGAGACCCAGTACTTC
J: TRBJ2-1; D: TRBD2; V: TRBV19; size: NA; CDR3: CASSLAGGSYNEQFF; DNA: TGTGCCAGTTCATTAGCGGGGGGCTCCTACAATGAGCAGTTCTTC
J: TRBJ2-3; D: NA; V: TRBV9; size: NA; CDR3: CASSVEGQGTDTQYF; DNA: TGTGCCAGCAGCGTAGAAGGCCAGGGTACAGATACGCAGTATTTT